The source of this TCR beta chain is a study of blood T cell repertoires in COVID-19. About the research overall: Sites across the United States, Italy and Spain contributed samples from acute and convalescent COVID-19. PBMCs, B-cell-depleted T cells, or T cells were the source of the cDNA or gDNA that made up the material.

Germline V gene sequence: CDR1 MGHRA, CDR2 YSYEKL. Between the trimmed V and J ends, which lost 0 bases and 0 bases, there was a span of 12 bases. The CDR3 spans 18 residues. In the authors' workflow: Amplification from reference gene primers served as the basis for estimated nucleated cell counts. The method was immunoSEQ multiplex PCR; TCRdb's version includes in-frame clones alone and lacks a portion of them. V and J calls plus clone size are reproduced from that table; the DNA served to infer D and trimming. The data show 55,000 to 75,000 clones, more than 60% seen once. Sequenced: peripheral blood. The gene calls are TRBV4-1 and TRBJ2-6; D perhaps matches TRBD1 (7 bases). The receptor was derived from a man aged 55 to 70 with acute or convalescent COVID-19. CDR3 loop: CASSQEGGGDSGANVLTF. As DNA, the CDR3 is TGCGCCAGCAGCCAAGAAGGGGGCGGGGACTCTGGGGCCAACGTCCTGACTTTC.